This passage covers 2 T cell receptor beta chains from one sample sequenced in a study of molecular identifiers for immune sequencing clone quantification. MiXCR, applied by TCRdb to the PCR reads, yields one record per CDR3 protein. In the table there are roughly 630,000 distinct CDR3 sequences, 25% of which are singletons. The sample was naive CD8+ T cells from blood, with Jurkat cell RNA spiked in. Subset noted: FACS-sorted CD8+CD4-CCR7+CD45RA+ naive T cells. Receptor source: a human donor in good health. Some libraries in this study had Jurkat cell RNA spiked in.

This clonotype was seen more than once but under ten times. This chain joins TRBV5-1 and TRBJ2-7, with a possible D match to TRBD1 (6 bases). The ends were cut back, 0 bases at V and 5 bases at J, with 9 bases in the middle. This CDR3 region has 13 residues. CDR1 SGHRS and CDR2 YFSETQ come from the germline V gene. The CDR3 DNA reads as TGCGCCAGCAGCTTGGTCACAGGGAACGAGCAGTACTTC. It specifies CASSLVTGNEQYF.

This clonotype has a count of ten or more. The J gene is TRBJ2-3, the V gene TRBV6-2 or TRBV6-3, with D unresolved. V lost 1 base and J lost 5, with 4 bases in between. CDR1 is MNHEY and CDR2 is SVGEGT in the germline V gene. This CDR3 region has 12 residues. The CDR3 sequence: CASSYFGDTQYF. DNA of the CDR3: TGTGCCAGCAGTTACTTCGGAGATACGCAGTATTTT.